Shown below are 2 T cell receptor beta chains from a single sample sequenced in a study of T-cell reconstitution after alpha-beta-depleted transplantation in children. Unique molecular identifiers were incorporated during preparation of the TCRbeta library. TCRdb fed the PCR reads into MiXCR, producing one record per CDR3 protein. The sample shows 100,000 to 150,000 distinct CDR3 sequences, 20% to 25% of them seen only once. The sequences come from PBMCs, mostly from graft donor cells, collected 180 days after TCRalphabeta/CD19-depleted stem cell transplant. These receptor sequences come from a male patient aged 2 to 9 who had a stem cell transplant for chronic granulomatous disease, so the T cells may come from the graft donor.

This clonotype was picked up a small number of times. This chain connects TRBV12-3 or TRBV12-4 to TRBJ2-3, with TRBD1 matching 9 bases. Trimming cost V 7 bases and J 4 bases; bases outside gene matches: 15. The CDR3 runs to 17 residues. The CDR3 DNA reads as TGTGCCAGCATCTTACCGGGACAGGGACCCGAGGCAGATACGCAGTATTTT. Protein product: CASILPGQGPEADTQYF.

In its sample, this clonotype was seen many times. The chain couples TRBV28 to TRBJ2-1; D is undetermined. Trimming took 6 bases from V and 3 from J, leaving 12 bases between them. Looked up from germline, CDR1 is MDHEN and CDR2 is SYDVKM. This CDR3 has 14 amino acids. CDR3 DNA: TGTGCCAGCAGACCCCCTACGATCTACAATGAGCAGTTCTTC. Its protein product is CASRPPTIYNEQFF.